A single sample is the source of the 9 T cell receptor beta chains below, sequenced in a study of glioma-infiltrating T cells after dendritic cell vaccination. The method was immunoSEQ multiplex PCR; TCRdb's version includes in-frame clones alone and lacks a portion of them. The repertoire has tens of thousands of clones, around 83% of them found once; the top ten carry around 16%. Time point in this sample: after dendritic cell vaccination, including at tumor progression/relapse. The material sequenced was blood, taken after dendritic cell vaccination. The receptors derive from a human donor with glioblastoma.

The genes are TRBV11-2 and TRBJ1-1; D is unclear. This CDR3 has 16 amino acids. Trimming removed 3 bases from V and 0 bases from J, with 14 bases in between. Germline-derived CDR1 and CDR2 are SGHAT and FQNNGV. The CDR3 coding sequence is TGTGCCAGCAGCTTTGGTATAGCTGGAATGAACACTGAAGCTTTCTTT. Translation: CASSFGIAGMNTEAFF.

This chain joins TRBV4-3 and TRBJ2-2; D might be TRBD2 (5 bases). Trimming removed 2 bases at V and 6 bases at J, with 13 bases between. From germline, CDR1 is LGHNA and CDR2 YSLEER. This CDR3 contains 15 residues. CDR3 DNA sequence: TGCGCCAGCAGCCAAAAAGCGGCTAGGGCCGGGGAGCTGTTTTTT. Its protein product is CASSQKAARAGELFF.

This clone was recorded a few times. The rearrangement joins TRBV10-1 to TRBJ2-3; 12 bases map to TRBD2. J lost 4 bases, V lost 4 bases, and 3 bases had no gene match. Per the germline V gene, CDR1 is WNHNN and CDR2 is SYGVQD (reference sequence). There are 15 residues in the CDR3. CDR3 DNA: TGCGCCAGCAGTGTTTCTAGCGGGGGGGCAGATACGCAGTATTTT. Its protein product is CASSVSSGGADTQYF.

This chain links TRBV30 with TRBJ2-7; 7 positions agree with TRBD2. Per the germline V gene, CDR1 is GTSNPN and CDR2 is SVGIG (reference sequence). The CDR3 has 14 amino acids. J gave up 4 bases and V 3 bases, and 9 bases lay outside the gene matches. The CDR3 reads CAWSGTGGGYEQYF. The DNA for the CDR3 is TGTGCCTGGAGCGGTACGGGGGGAGGGTACGAGCAGTACTTC.

To note about this clone: The sample holds other DNA sequences that translate to the same CDR3. The genes are TRBV27 and TRBJ1-2, with 8 positions matching TRBD1. The CDR3 has 13 residues. Germline V gives CDR1 MNHEY, CDR2 SMNVEV (reference sequence). V lost 5 bases, J lost 4 bases, and 3 bases stayed unmatched. The CDR3 sequence is CASSLTGGYGYTF. CDR3 coding DNA: TGTGCCAGCAGTCTAACAGGGGGCTATGGCTACACCTTC.

This clone has a handful of counts. This rearrangement joins TRBV7-2 to TRBJ2-5, with 9 positions matching TRBD2. The germline gives CDR1 SGHTA, CDR2 FQGNSA. CDR3 length: 17 amino acids. V lost 6 bases and J lost 1; bases outside the gene matches: 12. CDR3 sequence: CASSKETSGGIQETQYF. Written as DNA, the CDR3 is TGTGCCAGCAGTAAAGAGACCAGCGGGGGGATCCAAGAGACCCAGTACTTC. Filled out from reference TRBV7-2 and TRBJ2-5, the complete variable domain reads GAGVSQSPSNKVTEKGKDVELRCDPISGHTALYWYRQSLGQGLEFLIYFQGNSAPDKSGLPSDRFSAERTGGSVSTLTIQRTQQEDSAVYLCASSKETSGGIQETQYFGPGTRLLVL.

V gene TRBV2 combines with J gene TRBJ2-7, with TRBD1 identical over 9 bases. Trimming took 7 bases from V and 5 from J; bases not matched to a gene: 12. This CDR3 is 15 amino acids long. Germline lookup yields CDR1 SNHLY and CDR2 FYNNEI. CDR3 in amino acids: CASTYLRDRVNEQYF. As DNA, the CDR3 is TGTGCCAGCACCTACTTAAGGGACAGGGTTAACGAGCAGTACTTC.

The chain uses TRBV30 and TRBJ1-6; 7 positions match TRBD1. J lost 7 bases, V lost 3 bases, and 3 bases had no gene match. CDR1 is GTSNPN and CDR2 is SVGIG in the germline V gene (reference sequence). The CDR3 is 13 amino acids. CDR3 DNA: TGTGCCTGGAGAGGGGGCGGCAATTCACCCCTCCACTTT. Amino acid sequence: CAWRGGGNSPLHF. The whole variable domain, remainder taken from reference TRBV30 and TRBJ1-6, is SQTIHQWPATLVQPVGSPLSLECTVEGTSNPNLYWYRQAAGRGLQLLFYSVGIGQISSEVPQNLSASRPQDRQFILSSKKLLLSDSGFYLCAWRGGGNSPLHFGNGTRLTVT.

The chain uses TRBV19 and TRBJ1-2; 7 bases align to TRBD1. J was trimmed by 1 base and V by 5 bases; bases with no gene match: 10. Per the germline V gene, CDR1 is LNHDA and CDR2 is SQIVND (reference sequence). The CDR3 runs 16 residues. The CDR3 nucleotides are TGTGCCAGTAGTTCCGCCACGGGACAGAGTAACTATGGCTACACCTTC. As protein: CASSSATGQSNYGYTF.